The 18 T cell receptor beta chains below come from one sample, sequenced in a study of blood T cell repertoires in COVID-19 (TCRdb year 2020). The protocol used for the library was the immunoSEQ multiplex PCR assay. This is the immuneACCESS table as TCRdb keeps it, with only in-frame sequences that have V and J called. A part of the clones is gone; compared with another copy, unresolved V genes explain less than half, and the rest is unexplained. The sample yields about 130,000 clones; around four fifths were counted once. Approximately 6% of the sample goes to the ten largest clones. Sequenced input: peripheral blood. The receptor set was obtained from a man aged 80 or over with COVID-19, enrolled during active disease.

The J gene is TRBJ2-2, the V gene TRBV6-2 or TRBV6-3, with D possibly being TRBD2 (5 bases). The CDR3 is 16 residues long. Germline loops: CDR1 MNHEY, CDR2 SVGEGT. V dropped 6 bases and J dropped 6 bases, with 20 bases sitting between them. The CDR3 loop is CASSPDRGPRAGELFF. The CDR3 nucleotides are TGTGCCAGCAGCCCGGATCGAGGGCCAAGGGCCGGGGAGCTGTTTTTT.

The chain carries TRBV2 and TRBJ2-1; perhaps TRBD1 as D (6 bases). Between the trimmed V and J ends, which lost 4 bases and 4 bases, there was a span of 14 bases. Germline-derived CDR1 and CDR2 are SNHLY and FYNNEI. The CDR3 runs to 15 residues. This chain's CDR3 is CASSVPGQRYNEQFF. The CDR3 DNA reads TGTGCCAGCAGTGTCCCGGGACAAAGGTACAATGAGCAGTTCTTC.

V gene TRBV7-9 combines with J gene TRBJ2-3; D remains unclear. CDR1 is SEHNR and CDR2 is FQNEAQ in the germline V gene (reference sequence). Trimming shortened V by 1 base and J by 5 bases, and 10 bases separated the two germline ends. The CDR3 loop spans 14 amino acids. The chain's CDR3 is CASSLDPGLDTQYF. For the CDR3, the DNA is TGTGCCAGCAGCTTAGATCCGGGTTTAGATACGCAGTATTTT.

This clone was seen a few times. CDR3 bases: TGTGCCAGCAGCTTAACTCAGGGCTCAAACGAGCAGTACTTC. This codes for CASSLTQGSNEQYF. This sequence joins TRBV7-9 and TRBJ2-7, with D possibly being TRBD1 (5 bases). The germline V gene has CDR1 SEHNR and CDR2 FQNEAQ (reference sequence). The CDR3 has 14 amino acids. The ends were cut back, 2 bases at V and 5 bases at J, with 13 bases in the middle.

This chain connects TRBV6-5 to TRBJ2-2; 8 nucleotides line up with TRBD1. V was pared by 7 bases and J by 0 bases, with 4 bases of the junction left unmatched. Per germline, CDR1 MNHEY and CDR2 SVGAGI. The CDR3 sequence is 15 residues long. CDR3 nucleotide sequence: TGTGCCAGCACAGGACAGGGAACGAACACCGGGGAGCTGTTTTTT. This sequence encodes CASTGQGTNTGELFF.

The table lists this clone with a few counts. The chain couples TRBV2 to TRBJ2-7; perhaps TRBD1 as D (6 bases). Germline CDR1 is SNHLY and CDR2 is FYNNEI. V lost 2 bases, J lost 5 bases, and 16 bases lay in between. This CDR3 is 15 amino acids long. In DNA, the CDR3 is TGTGCCAGCAGTGAAACCGGGACACGGGGCCACGAGCAGTACTTC. This translates into CASSETGTRGHEQYF.

This sequence joins TRBV5-1 and TRBJ2-3; 7 positions agree with TRBD1. This CDR3 contains 14 residues. Germline CDR1 SGHRS, CDR2 YFSETQ. V shed 4 bases, J shed 2 bases, and the junction held 4 bases outside the gene matches. CDR3 sequence reads: CASSIGQDTDTQYF. CDR3 coding DNA: TGCGCCAGCAGCATTGGACAGGACACAGATACGCAGTATTTT. Complete variable domain (other parts from reference TRBV5-1 and TRBJ2-3): KAGVTQTPRYLIKTRGQQVTLSCSPISGHRSVSWYQQTPGQGLQFLFEYFSETQRNKGNFPGRFSGRQFSNSRSEMNVSTLELGDSALYLCASSIGQDTDTQYFGPGTRLTVL.

V usage is TRBV19 and J usage is TRBJ1-1; D not resolved. CDR3 length: 16 residues. The germline V gene encodes CDR1 LNHDA and CDR2 SQIVND (reference sequence). Trimming removed 3 bases from V and 4 bases from J, with 18 bases in between. The CDR3 loop is CASSMIVSGRFTEAFF. The CDR3 DNA follows: TGTGCCAGTAGTATGATAGTGAGCGGGCGTTTCACTGAAGCTTTCTTT.

This clone was observed a few times. The gene calls are TRBV7-2 and TRBJ1-6; the D gene is possibly TRBD1 (6 bases). Between the trimmed V and J ends, which lost 5 bases and 1 base, there was a span of 18 bases. Germline CDR1 reads SGHTA; CDR2 reads FQGNSA. The CDR3 has 18 amino acids. CDR3 coding DNA: TGTGCCAGCAGCCGCTTGGGACACCTCGGTTCCTATAATTCACCCCTCCACTTT. This codes for CASSRLGHLGSYNSPLHF.

This chain connects TRBV4-2 to TRBJ1-5, with a tentative D call TRBD1 (6 bases). The CDR3 contains 16 residues. V was pared by 3 bases and J by 3 bases, with 15 bases between. Per the germline V gene, CDR1 is LGHNA and CDR2 is YNFKEQ. CDR3 nucleotides: TGTGCCAGCAGCCACGGGGCAGGGGCTAACAATCAGCCCCAGCATTTT. Protein: CASSHGAGANNQPQHF.

V usage is TRBV11-3 and J usage is TRBJ2-1, with TRBD2 identical over 10 bases. This CDR3 has 15 amino acids. Germline CDR1 is SGHNT and CDR2 is YENEEA. The junction had 3 bases not matched to a gene; V was cut back by 1 base and J by 6 bases. CDR3 bases: TGTGCCAGCAGCTTAGGTACTAGCGGGACCAATGAGCAGTTCTTC. It specifies CASSLGTSGTNEQFF.

V and J are TRBV4-3 and TRBJ1-4, with D tentatively TRBD1 (5 bases). The CDR3 has 15 amino acids. Germline V gives CDR1 LGHNA, CDR2 YSLEER. Deletions cut 0 bases from V and 5 bases from J, with 10 bases between. As DNA, the CDR3 is TGCGCCAGCAGCCAAGACCGGCAGGGAAATGAAAAACTGTTTTTT. Translated, it gives CASSQDRQGNEKLFF.

This rearrangement joins TRBV5-8 to TRBJ1-4; no reliable D call. The CDR3 sequence is 16 residues long. Germline V lookup: CDR1 SGHTS, CDR2 YDEGEE. V was trimmed by 3 bases and J by 0 bases, leaving 12 bases between them. The CDR3 spells CASSYPLTATNEKLFF. The CDR3 DNA reads TGTGCCAGCAGCTATCCTCTGACTGCAACTAATGAAAAACTGTTTTTT.

This clone was seen a handful of times. The J gene is TRBJ2-3, the V gene TRBV5-5; D perhaps matches TRBD1 (6 bases). Germline V gene lookup returns CDR1 SGHKS and CDR2 YYEKEE (reference sequence). The ends were cut back, 4 bases at V and 2 bases at J, with 11 bases in the middle. The CDR3 is made up of 14 amino acids. The CDR3 coding sequence is TGTGCCAGCAGCCCCGGACAGCACACAGATACGCAGTATTTT. This sequence encodes CASSPGQHTDTQYF.

The V call is TRBV30, the J call TRBJ2-7; D may be TRBD2 (6 bases). The CDR3 loop spans 13 amino acids. Germline-derived CDR1 and CDR2 are GTSNPN and SVGIG (reference sequence). Trimming stripped 2 bases from V and 6 bases from J, with 14 bases between. CDR3: CAWSPPGAGEQYF. The CDR3 DNA reads TGTGCCTGGAGTCCCCCGGGAGCTGGCGAGCAGTACTTC.

This chain joins TRBV28 and TRBJ2-5; possible D gene TRBD1, 6 bases. The CDR3 is 12 residues long. Deletions cut 8 bases from V and 4 bases from J, with 11 bases between. CDR1 is MDHEN, CDR2 SYDVKM, per germline. Here the CDR3 reads CASRTVGETQYF. The CDR3 DNA sequence: TGTGCCAGCCGGACAGTTGGAGAGACCCAGTACTTC.

The CDR3 region is CASSLDRSRYGYTF. The DNA of the CDR3 is TGTGCCAGCAGTTTGGACAGGTCTCGGTATGGCTACACCTTC. The rearrangement uses TRBV28 and TRBJ1-2, with 7 bases matching TRBD1. The junction had 6 bases not matched to a gene; V was cut back by 3 bases and J by 5 bases. Germline CDR1 MDHEN, CDR2 SYDVKM. The CDR3 is 14 amino acids.

The chain links TRBV5-6 to TRBJ2-3; 8 bases align to TRBD2. The V segment lost 4 bases and the J segment 3 bases; nucleotides outside the gene matches: 7. In germline, CDR1 is SGHDT, CDR2 YYEEEE. This CDR3 has 15 amino acids. CDR3 residues: CASSTASGFTDTQYF. DNA of the CDR3: TGTGCCAGCAGCACAGCTAGCGGGTTTACAGATACGCAGTATTTT.